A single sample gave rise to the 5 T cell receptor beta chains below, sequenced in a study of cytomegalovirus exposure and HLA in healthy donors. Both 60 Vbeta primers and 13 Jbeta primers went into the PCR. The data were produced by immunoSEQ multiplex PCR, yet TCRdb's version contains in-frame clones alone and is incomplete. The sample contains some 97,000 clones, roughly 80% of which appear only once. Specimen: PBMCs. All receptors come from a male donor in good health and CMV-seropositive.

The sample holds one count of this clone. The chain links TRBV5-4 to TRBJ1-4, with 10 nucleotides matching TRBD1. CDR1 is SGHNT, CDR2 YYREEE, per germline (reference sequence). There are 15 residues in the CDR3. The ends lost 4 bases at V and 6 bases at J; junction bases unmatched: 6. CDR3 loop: CASSALTGGDEKLFF. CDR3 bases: TGTGCCAGCAGCGCCCTGACAGGGGGCGATGAAAAACTGTTTTTT.

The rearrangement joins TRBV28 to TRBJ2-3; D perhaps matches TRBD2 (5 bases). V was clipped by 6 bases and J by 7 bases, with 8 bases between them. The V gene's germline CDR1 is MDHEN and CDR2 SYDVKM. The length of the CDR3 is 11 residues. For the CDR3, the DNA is TGTGCCAGCAGGGAGGTAAATACGCAGTATTTT. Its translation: CASREVNTQYF.

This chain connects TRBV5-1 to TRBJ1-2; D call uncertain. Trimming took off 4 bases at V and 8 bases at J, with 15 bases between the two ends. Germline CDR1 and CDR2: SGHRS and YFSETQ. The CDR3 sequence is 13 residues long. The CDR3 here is CASSAPPAEGYTF. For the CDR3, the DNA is TGCGCCAGCAGCGCCCCCCCAGCGGAGGGCTACACCTTC.

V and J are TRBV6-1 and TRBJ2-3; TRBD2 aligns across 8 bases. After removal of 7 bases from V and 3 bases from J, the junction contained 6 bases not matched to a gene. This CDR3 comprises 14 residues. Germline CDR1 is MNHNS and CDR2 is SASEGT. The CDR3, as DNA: TGTGCCAGCATACAGCGGGGGCAGACAGATACGCAGTATTTT. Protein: CASIQRGQTDTQYF.

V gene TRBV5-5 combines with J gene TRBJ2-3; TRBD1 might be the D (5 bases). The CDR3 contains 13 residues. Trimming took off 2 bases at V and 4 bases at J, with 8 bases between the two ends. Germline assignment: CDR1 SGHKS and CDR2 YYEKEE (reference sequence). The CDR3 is CASSFGAPDTQYF. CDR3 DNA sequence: TGTGCCAGCAGCTTTGGGGCCCCAGATACGCAGTATTTT.